This is a list of T cell receptor beta chains from one sample in a study of T cell responses to AZD1222 COVID-19 vaccine. TCRdb keeps only in-frame clones here, not all; method: immunoSEQ multiplex PCR. The top ten clones hold roughly 3.5% of a sample with 130,000 to 150,000 clones, approximately 90% of them seen once. The sample in question was peripheral blood, obtained on day 0 of MenACWY control vaccination. Receptor source: an adult in good health. CDR3s include the opening cysteine and the closing phenylalanine or tryptophan. The order of the fields is J gene, V gene, clone size, D gene, CDR3 protein, CDR3 DNA. A D gene is named only where the DNA matches it firmly. The size entry is marked missing in some rows and otherwise reads once, few, many or a size class.

J: TRBJ1-4
V: TRBV2
size: few
D: -
CDR3: CASSDPGQNEKLFF
DNA: TGTGCCAGCAGTGATCCCGGACAGAATGAAAAACTGTTTTTT

J: TRBJ1-2
V: TRBV4-1
size: -
D: -
CDR3: CASSQALPEYGYTF
DNA: TGCGCCAGCAGCCAAGCGCTCCCGGAGTATGGCTACACCTTC

J: TRBJ2-1
V: TRBV7-2
size: -
D: TRBD2
CDR3: CASSPLAGGTNEQFF
DNA: TGTGCCAGCAGCCCACTAGCGGGGGGAACGAATGAGCAGTTCTTC

J: TRBJ1-2
V: TRBV24-1
size: few
D: -
CDR3: CATSDPAGGADYGYTF
DNA: TGTGCCACCAGTGACCCTGCGGGGGGTGCCGACTATGGCTACACCTTC

J: TRBJ2-4
V: TRBV12-5
size: -
D: -
CDR3: CASGLGQAPTNIQYF
DNA: TGTGCTAGTGGTTTGGGACAGGCGCCCACCAACATTCAGTACTTC

J: TRBJ2-1
V: TRBV19
size: -
D: TRBD2
CDR3: CASSIVLAGRNEQFF
DNA: TGTGCCAGTAGTATAGTCCTAGCGGGGCGGAATGAGCAGTTCTTC

J: TRBJ2-7
V: TRBV6-5
size: -
D: -
CDR3: CASSSSGQGEQYF
DNA: TGTGCCAGCAGTTCATCGGGGCAAGGGGAGCAGTACTTC

J: TRBJ1-2
V: TRBV4-3
size: -
D: -
CDR3: CASSQDHVGKGFIYGYTF
DNA: TGCGCCAGCAGCCAAGATCATGTGGGAAAGGGGTTTATCTATGGCTACACCTTC

J: TRBJ1-2
V: TRBV14
size: -
D: -
CDR3: CASSPRQGPYGYTF
DNA: TGTGCCAGCAGCCCCCGGCAGGGCCCCTATGGCTACACCTTC

J: TRBJ2-7
V: TRBV30
size: -
D: TRBD2
CDR3: CAWKLAGAPYEQYF
DNA: TGTGCCTGGAAACTAGCGGGGGCCCCCTACGAGCAGTACTTC

J: TRBJ1-1
V: TRBV7-9
size: -
D: -
CDR3: CASSLGLSGAFF
DNA: TGTGCCAGCAGCTTGGGACTTTCTGGAGCTTTCTTT

J: TRBJ2-7
V: TRBV11-3
size: -
D: -
CDR3: CASSFPGGWEQYF
DNA: TGTGCCAGCAGCTTTCCAGGGGGGTGGGAGCAGTACTTC

J: TRBJ2-1
V: TRBV9
size: -
D: -
CDR3: CASSASYNEQFF
DNA: TGTGCCAGCAGCGCATCCTACAATGAGCAGTTCTTC